This T cell receptor (beta chain) was recorded in a study of blood T cell repertoires in COVID-19. Original processing notes: Amplification of reference gene primers was used by the study to estimate nucleated cell counts. Repertoires were generated with immunoSEQ multiplex PCR, while TCRdb's copy carries only in-frame clones and drops some. That table gives V, J and clone size, and the DNA gave D and trimming. Of some 70,000 clones listed, about four fifths are singletons. The CDR3 loop spans 14 amino acids. Between the trimmed V and J ends, which lost 2 bases and 9 bases, there was a span of 14 bases. CDR1 SGHTA and CDR2 FQGTGA come from the germline V gene. Patients at the Seattle site were enrolled during active infection and followed longitudinally.

This clonotype was sampled from a man aged 55 to 69 with COVID-19, enrolled during active disease. This sequence joins TRBV7-3 and TRBJ2-1, with D perhaps TRBD2 (6 bases). The specimen was peripheral blood. The CDR3 sequence is CASSLGEAVGEQFF. CDR3 DNA: TGTGCCAGCAGCTTAGGGGAGGCGGTCGGTGAGCAGTTCTTC.